This T cell receptor beta chain was identified in a study of blood T cell repertoires in COVID-19. Study overall: The United States, Italy and Spain provided the acute and convalescent COVID-19 samples.

V was clipped by 6 bases and J by 8 bases, with 16 bases between them. Germline assignment: CDR1 SQVTM and CDR2 ANQGSEA. CDR3 length equals 12 residues. Assay: immunoSEQ multiplex PCR; the TCRdb copy retains only in-frame clones and omits some. The repertoire holds fewer than 200,000 clones, with approximately 80% as singletons. This clone came up many times. The sequence derives from a woman older than 75 with COVID-19, enrolled during active disease. The V gene is TRBV29-1, the J gene TRBJ1-2; TRBD1 is a possible D gene (6 bases). The sample taken for sequencing was peripheral blood. In nucleotides, the CDR3 is TGCAGCGTAGCTACAGGGCGAGACGGCTACACCTTC. Translation gives CSVATGRDGYTF.